These 19 T cell receptor beta chains were all obtained from the same sample, sequenced in a study of response to subunit inactivated influenza vaccine. TCRdb independently ran MiXCR on the RT-PCR reads; one entry per CDR3 protein. Among about 520,000 distinct CDR3 sequences listed, about 25% were seen once. The source was CD4+ T cells sorted from PBMCs, collected 4 to 6 days after vaccination. These receptors were collected from a man aged 50 to 60 who received an inactivated influenza vaccine.

The table lists this clonotype with many counts. The rearrangement uses TRBV6-1 and TRBJ1-1; D is ambiguous. The CDR3 is 12 amino acids. Trimming removed 4 bases at V and 6 bases at J, with 9 bases between. The germline CDR1 and CDR2 sequences are MNHNS and SASEGT. CDR3 protein: CASSVNGPEAFF. The CDR3 DNA reads TGTGCCAGCAGTGTTAACGGACCTGAAGCTTTCTTT.

The chain combines TRBV11-2 with TRBJ2-7, with D perhaps TRBD2 (5 bases). V was pared by 5 bases and J by 5 bases, with 10 bases between. CDR1 and CDR2 from the germline V gene are SGHAT and FQNNGV. The CDR3 covers 12 residues. The CDR3 reads CASSGPGDEQYF. The DNA for the CDR3 is TGTGCCAGCAGCGGGCCCGGGGACGAGCAGTACTTC.

This clonotype turned up a few times. The rearrangement joins TRBV20-1 to TRBJ2-7, with 7 nucleotides matching TRBD1. Germline trimming cut 8 bases from V and 1 base from J; bases unmatched to any gene: 11. Germline CDR1 is DFQATT and CDR2 is SNEGSKA (reference sequence). This CDR3 spans 14 amino acids. The CDR3 DNA reads TGCAGTTTTTCCCCCGGGACAGTTTCCTACGAGCAGTACTTC. Its translation: CSFSPGTVSYEQYF.

Comments on this clonotype: One base away lies a much larger clone, so this may be a sequencing read error. This chain joins TRBV12-3 or TRBV12-4 and TRBJ2-3, with D maybe TRBD1 (5 bases). The CDR3 is made up of 14 amino acids. The CDR3 DNA reads TGTACCAGCAGGGCCGGAACTAGCACAGATACGCAGTATTTT. Its translation: CTSRAGTSTDTQYF.

The CDR3 loop is CASSHRAPGANEQFF. In DNA form, the CDR3 reads TGTGCCAGCAGCCACCGGGCCCCAGGGGCGAATGAGCAGTTCTTC. This chain connects TRBV9 to TRBJ2-1; weak D call: TRBD1 (6 bases). Germline CDR1 reads SGDLS; CDR2 reads YYNGEE. Trimming pared 4 bases from V and 7 bases from J, leaving 18 bases between. There are 15 residues in the CDR3.

V is TRBV12-3 or TRBV12-4 and J is TRBJ1-5; 7 positions agree with TRBD1. Trimming at V came to 6 bases and at J to 0 bases, leaving 5 bases not matched to a gene. The CDR3 is made up of 15 amino acids. CDR3 protein: CASSHTGDSNQPQHF. The CDR3 bases are TGTGCCAGCAGCCACACAGGGGATAGCAATCAGCCCCAGCATTTT.

This clonotype was detected only a few times. The chain couples TRBV7-2 to TRBJ1-1; no clear D gene. CDR3 length: 16 residues. CDR1 SGHTA and CDR2 FQGNSA come from the germline V gene. V was cut by 6 bases and J by 0 bases, with 17 bases left in between. CDR3 sequence: CASSRGYGLLNTEAFF. CDR3 nucleotides: TGTGCCAGCAGTAGAGGATACGGATTACTGAACACTGAAGCTTTCTTT.

This clonotype was recorded once. In DNA form, the CDR3 reads TGTGCCAGCAGCTTAGACAGGGGGACCAACTATGGCTACACCTTC. Amino acids: CASSLDRGTNYGYTF. J is TRBJ1-2 and V is TRBV7-9; 8 bases align to TRBD1. After removal of 1 base from V and 2 bases from J, the junction contained 3 bases not matched to a gene. This CDR3 has 15 amino acids. CDR1 and CDR2 (germline): SEHNR, FQNEAQ (reference sequence).

This clonotype was recorded a few times. One junction end does not reproduce the germline sequence, and a read error may be involved. The gene calls are TRBV10-3 and TRBJ2-7, with D uncertain. Germline assignment: CDR1 ENHRY and CDR2 SYGVKD. The CDR3 sequence is 13 residues long. The CDR3 spells CAISESSWVGADF. The CDR3 DNA follows: TGTGCCATCAGTGAGTCGTCCTGGGTTGGAGCAGACTTC.

The CDR3 sequence is CASRNRVYEQYF. The CDR3 DNA sequence: TGTGCCAGCAGAAACAGGGTGTACGAGCAGTACTTC. The rearrangement links TRBV2 to TRBJ2-7, with D possibly TRBD1 on 6 matching bases. This CDR3 is built from 12 residues. V lost 6 bases to trimming and J lost 4 bases, with 10 bases between them. Germline assignment: CDR1 SNHLY and CDR2 FYNNEI.

This clonotype has a count of ten or more. V gene TRBV20-1 combines with J gene TRBJ1-2; D is uncertain. The V end was cut by 0 bases, the J end by 8 bases, with 13 bases between. This CDR3 has 13 residues. Germline V gene data show CDR1 as DFQATT and CDR2 as SNEGSKA (reference sequence). The CDR3 nucleotides are TGCAGTGCTAGAGATCCCCGGTTAGTCGGCTACACCTTC. Translation: CSARDPRLVGYTF.

This chain links TRBV5-6 with TRBJ1-1; no firm D call. V shed 0 bases and J shed 6 bases, with 15 bases lying between them. CDR1 SGHDT and CDR2 YYEEEE come from the germline V gene. The CDR3 is made up of 15 amino acids. This chain's CDR3 is CASSLGMGARAEAFF. CDR3 nucleotide sequence: TGTGCCAGCAGCTTGGGAATGGGAGCAAGGGCTGAAGCTTTCTTT.

This chain links TRBV20-1 with TRBJ2-7; D is perhaps TRBD1 (6 bases). The CDR3 sequence is 15 residues long. Germline V gene sequence: CDR1 DFQATT, CDR2 SNEGSKA (reference sequence). The V and J ends lost 0 bases and 0 bases respectively, with 12 bases between them. The CDR3 loop reads CSARDQTGGSYEQYF. The DNA of the CDR3 is TGCAGTGCTAGAGATCAGACAGGAGGCTCCTACGAGCAGTACTTC.

V and J are TRBV6-1 and TRBJ1-2, with D possibly being TRBD1 (6 bases). The ends were cut back, 5 bases at V and 8 bases at J, with 18 bases in the middle. This CDR3 contains 14 residues. CDR1 MNHNS and CDR2 SASEGT come from the germline V gene. CDR3 in amino acids: CASSMRQARRGYTF. In DNA, the CDR3 is TGTGCCAGCAGTATGAGACAGGCCAGAAGGGGCTACACCTTC.

This clonotype was recorded a few times. CDR3 coding DNA: TGTGCCAGCAGTTCGCCACTAGCGCTCCCCAAGGGCAATGAGCAGTTCTTC. Translated: CASSSPLALPKGNEQFF. The V gene is TRBV28, the J gene TRBJ2-1; 7 bases fit TRBD2. The trim removed 4 bases at V and 6 bases at J, leaving 15 bases unmatched. Germline V gene data show CDR1 as MDHEN and CDR2 as SYDVKM. This CDR3 is built from 17 residues. The variable domain in full, with the rest retrieved from reference TRBV28 and TRBJ2-1, is DVKVTQSSRYLVKRTGEKVFLECVQDMDHENMFWYRQDPGLGLRLIYFSYDVKMKEKGDIPEGYSVSREKKERFSLILESASTNQTSMYLCASSSPLALPKGNEQFFGPGTRLTVL.

The V gene is TRBV6-2 or TRBV6-3, the J gene TRBJ1-5, with D tentatively TRBD1 (6 bases). The germline gives CDR1 MNHEY, CDR2 SVGEGT. The CDR3 totals 13 residues. V lost 6 bases to trimming and J lost 4 bases, with 10 bases between them. The CDR3: CASRDRMNQPQHF. Here the CDR3 DNA reads TGTGCCAGCAGAGACAGGATGAATCAGCCCCAGCATTTT.

This clonotype has just a few counts. The chain is built from TRBV28 and TRBJ2-4; 7 bases align to TRBD2. The CDR3 has 14 residues. Germline CDR1 reads MDHEN; CDR2 reads SYDVKM. With 6 bases clipped from V and 2 bases from J, the junction kept 4 bases outside the gene matches. In nucleotides, the CDR3 is TGTGCCAGCAGGGGAGCGGGATCCAAAAACATTCAGTACTTC. The encoded protein is CASRGAGSKNIQYF.

This clonotype was seen a few times. The rearrangement links TRBV12-3 or TRBV12-4 to TRBJ2-3; either TRBD1 or TRBD2 may fit D (5 bases each). V gave up 9 bases and J gave up 5 bases, with 18 bases separating them. The CDR3 is 14 amino acids. The CDR3 protein is CASARRRGVDTQYF. The CDR3 region has the DNA TGTGCCAGTGCCCGACGTCGAGGGGTAGATACGCAGTATTTT.

The sample holds one count of this clonotype. The chain employs TRBV2 and TRBJ2-1; the D is unclear. Trimming stripped 10 bases from V and 9 bases from J, with 22 bases between. The CDR3 is 14 residues long. The germline V gene encodes CDR1 SNHLY and CDR2 FYNNEI. The CDR3 loop is CATTRARTLIEQFF. In DNA form, the CDR3 reads TGTGCCACTACCCGTGCGCGAACCTTGATTGAGCAGTTCTTC.